The entry below describes one T cell receptor (beta chain). These data belong to a study of T cell responses to AZD1222 COVID-19 vaccine. Profiling relied on immunoSEQ multiplex PCR, and the TCRdb table lists in-frame clones only, not all of them. The repertoire holds about 42,000 clones, with more than 70% as singletons. Second doses were pooled across both intervals (about 4 or about 12 weeks). This clonotype was sampled from an adult who received the AZD1222 COVID-19 vaccine. Source: peripheral blood, taken 28 days after the second AZD1222 dose.

Here the CDR3 reads CASSVGPVTEAFF. The DNA for the CDR3 is TGCGCCAGCAGCGTCGGACCTGTCACTGAAGCTTTCTTT. J is TRBJ1-1 and V is TRBV5-1; D is unclear. CDR3 length equals 13 residues. With 4 bases removed from V and 4 bases from J, the gap between germline ends came to 11 bases. Germline values: CDR1 SGHRS, CDR2 YFSETQ.